Reported below is one T cell receptor (beta chain). J was trimmed by 3 bases and V by 5 bases; bases with no gene match: 1. CDR1 and CDR2 (germline): KGHSH, LQKENI. The CDR3 length is 12 residues. The data stem from a study of OX40 agonist ivuxolimab in advanced cancers. This table comes from immunoSEQ multiplex PCR, and its TCRdb copy is limited to in-frame clones, with some not included. Of roughly 80,000 clones in the sample, 90% were seen once. The chain links TRBV18 to TRBJ2-7; 7 bases align to TRBD1. Sequencing used CD4+ or CD8+ T cells sorted from blood, obtained in a trial of the OX40 agonist ivuxolimab. The sequence derives from an adult with an advanced solid tumor such as melanoma, head and neck, liver or kidney cancer. CDR3 coding DNA: TGTGCCAGCTCAAGACAGGGCTACGAGCAGTACTTC. Translating it yields CASSRQGYEQYF.